Detailed here is one TCR beta chain. Its antigen is as yet unknown. This sample is drawn from a study of cytomegalovirus exposure and HLA in healthy donors. Findings and caveats of the study: The availability of immune exposure information extended only to CMV serostatus.

CDR1 MNHNS and CDR2 SASEGT come from the germline V gene. CDR3 length: 16 residues. The V and J ends lost 2 bases and 6 bases, in that order; junction bases with no gene match: 10. A multiplex PCR was run with 60 Vbeta primers and 13 Jbeta primers. Produced via immunoSEQ multiplex PCR; TCRdb's table is partial and in-frame only. The table records about 160,000 clones, 82% of them present only once. It was healthy bone marrow donors who served as donors. Sequencing used PBMCs. V is TRBV6-1 and J is TRBJ2-7, with TRBD2 matching 10 bases. The origin of this receptor is a girl between 10 and 17 years old in good health and CMV-seropositive. CDR3 loop: CASSERPSGGSIEQYF. The CDR3 nucleotides are TGTGCCAGCAGTGAACGCCCTAGCGGGGGATCTATCGAGCAGTACTTC.